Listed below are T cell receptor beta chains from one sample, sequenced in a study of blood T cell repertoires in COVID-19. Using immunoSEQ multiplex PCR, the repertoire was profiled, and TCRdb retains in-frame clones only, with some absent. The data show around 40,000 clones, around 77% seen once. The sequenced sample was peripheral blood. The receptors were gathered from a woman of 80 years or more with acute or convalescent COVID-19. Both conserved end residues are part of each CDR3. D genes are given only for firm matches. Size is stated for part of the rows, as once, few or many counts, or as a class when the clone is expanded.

CDR3nt: TGTGCCAGTACGGCAGGCAGAAGCACAGATACGCAGTATTTT
CDR3aa: CASTAGRSTDTQYF
v_gene: TRBV19
j_gene: TRBJ2-3
abundance: .
d_gene: .

CDR3nt: TGTGCCAGCAGGCAAAATAGCGGGTACTCCTACAATGAGCAGTTCTTC
CDR3aa: CASRQNSGYSYNEQFF
v_gene: TRBV7-2
j_gene: TRBJ2-1
abundance: once
d_gene: TRBD2

CDR3nt: TGTGCCAGCAGTTTAACGGTTAGCCCAGATACGCAGTATTTT
CDR3aa: CASSLTVSPDTQYF
v_gene: TRBV28
j_gene: TRBJ2-3
abundance: .
d_gene: .

CDR3nt: TGTGCCAGTAGTATGCGCGGAGATTATACTGAAGCTTTCTTT
CDR3aa: CASSMRGDYTEAFF
v_gene: TRBV19
j_gene: TRBJ1-1
abundance: .
d_gene: .

CDR3nt: TGTGCCAGCAGTCCACGACAGGGTGGTACCGGGGAGCTGTTTTTT
CDR3aa: CASSPRQGGTGELFF
v_gene: TRBV27
j_gene: TRBJ2-2
abundance: .
d_gene: TRBD1

CDR3nt: TGTGCCAGCAGCTTAGCAACAGGGGTTGGCACTGAAGCTTTCTTT
CDR3aa: CASSLATGVGTEAFF
v_gene: TRBV27
j_gene: TRBJ1-1
abundance: .
d_gene: TRBD1

CDR3nt: TGCGCCAGCAGCCCCGGACAGAATCCTCTAAACTATGGCTACACCTTC
CDR3aa: CASSPGQNPLNYGYTF
v_gene: TRBV10-2
j_gene: TRBJ1-2
abundance: few
d_gene: .

CDR3nt: TGTGCCAGCCGTCTGGGGCAGTTCTCTGGAAACACCATATATTTT
CDR3aa: CASRLGQFSGNTIYF
v_gene: TRBV6-5
j_gene: TRBJ1-3
abundance: .
d_gene: .

CDR3nt: TGTGCCAGTAGTTGGCCGGACAGTCCCTACGAGCAGTACTTC
CDR3aa: CASSWPDSPYEQYF
v_gene: TRBV19
j_gene: TRBJ2-7
abundance: .
d_gene: .

CDR3nt: TGCGCCAGCAGCCAAGATTGGGGGCACGGGCTAGGTGGCTACACCTTC
CDR3aa: CASSQDWGHGLGGYTF
v_gene: TRBV4-1
j_gene: TRBJ1-2
abundance: .
d_gene: .

CDR3nt: TGTGCCAGCAGCCCGCCGGGACTAGGCATTTACGAGCAGTACTTC
CDR3aa: CASSPPGLGIYEQYF
v_gene: TRBV7-8
j_gene: TRBJ2-7
abundance: .
d_gene: TRBD2

CDR3nt: TGTGCCAGCAGTTCCCAAGCGGGAGCATACAATGAGCAGTTCTTC
CDR3aa: CASSSQAGAYNEQFF
v_gene: TRBV27
j_gene: TRBJ2-1
abundance: .
d_gene: TRBD2

CDR3nt: TGTGCCAGTAGTATTTTGGCAGGGGGATACCAAGAGACCCAGTACTTC
CDR3aa: CASSILAGGYQETQYF
v_gene: TRBV19
j_gene: TRBJ2-5
abundance: .
d_gene: TRBD1

CDR3nt: TGTGCCAGCAAGAATTCGGGAGGGCGCGGTGAGACCCAGTACTTC
CDR3aa: CASKNSGGRGETQYF
v_gene: TRBV2
j_gene: TRBJ2-5
abundance: .
d_gene: TRBD2

CDR3nt: TGCGCCAGCAGCTTCGGACAGGGTGGGGACAATCAGCCCCAGCATTTT
CDR3aa: CASSFGQGGDNQPQHF
v_gene: TRBV5-1
j_gene: TRBJ1-5
abundance: few
d_gene: TRBD1

CDR3nt: TGTGCCAGCAGTGCGCTGAGCGGAGCTAGCACAGATACGCAGTATTTT
CDR3aa: CASSALSGASTDTQYF
v_gene: TRBV2
j_gene: TRBJ2-3
abundance: .
d_gene: .

CDR3nt: TGTGCCAGCAGCCCCGGTATTGGTTCTGGAAACACCATATATTTT
CDR3aa: CASSPGIGSGNTIYF
v_gene: TRBV9
j_gene: TRBJ1-3
abundance: .
d_gene: .

CDR3nt: TGTGCCATCAGTGCCATAGGCAATCAGCCCCAGCATTTT
CDR3aa: CAISAIGNQPQHF
v_gene: TRBV10-3
j_gene: TRBJ1-5
abundance: .
d_gene: .

CDR3nt: TGTGCCAGCAGCGTAAAGGGGGGACAGTTCGACTCTGGAAACACCATATATTTT
CDR3aa: CASSVKGGQFDSGNTIYF
v_gene: TRBV9
j_gene: TRBJ1-3
abundance: .
d_gene: TRBD1

CDR3nt: TGTGCCAGCAGCCCTTGGACAGGGCAAGAGACCCAGTACTTC
CDR3aa: CASSPWTGQETQYF
v_gene: TRBV3-1/TRBV3-2
j_gene: TRBJ2-5
abundance: .
d_gene: TRBD1

CDR3nt: TGTGCCAGCAGCGCCGGGACAGGGTCGAACACTGAAGCTTTCTTT
CDR3aa: CASSAGTGSNTEAFF
v_gene: TRBV9
j_gene: TRBJ1-1
abundance: .
d_gene: TRBD1

CDR3nt: TGTGCCAGCAGCCCCGCGAGGGCTGGCTACACCTTC
CDR3aa: CASSPARAGYTF
v_gene: TRBV28
j_gene: TRBJ1-2
abundance: .
d_gene: .

CDR3nt: TGCAGCGTTGGTCAGGGTAGGGGTTCTAACTATGGCTACACCTTC
CDR3aa: CSVGQGRGSNYGYTF
v_gene: TRBV29-1
j_gene: TRBJ1-2
abundance: .
d_gene: .

CDR3nt: TGTGCCAGTGGAGGGCCTCCTTACAATGAGCAGTTCTTC
CDR3aa: CASGGPPYNEQFF
v_gene: TRBV19
j_gene: TRBJ2-1
abundance: .
d_gene: .

CDR3nt: TGTGCCAGTAGGACTAGCGGGAGGTTTGGGAATGAGCAGTTCTTC
CDR3aa: CASRTSGRFGNEQFF
v_gene: TRBV19
j_gene: TRBJ2-1
abundance: .
d_gene: TRBD2

CDR3nt: TGTGCCACCAGTGATTCACCAGCGGGAGGGCCGGGTTACAATGAGCAGTTCTTC
CDR3aa: CATSDSPAGGPGYNEQFF
v_gene: TRBV24-1
j_gene: TRBJ2-1
abundance: .
d_gene: TRBD2

CDR3nt: TGTGCCAGTAAGGAACAGGTAGGTCAAGAGACCCAGTACTTC
CDR3aa: CASKEQVGQETQYF
v_gene: TRBV19
j_gene: TRBJ2-5
abundance: .
d_gene: .

CDR3nt: TGTGCCAGCAGCTTGGCCGGGAAGGGAGGAGAGACCCAGTACTTC
CDR3aa: CASSLAGKGGETQYF
v_gene: TRBV5-4
j_gene: TRBJ2-5
abundance: .
d_gene: .

CDR3nt: TGCGCCAGCAGCCCACCGGGGGGAGGGACTGAAGCTTTCTTT
CDR3aa: CASSPPGGGTEAFF
v_gene: TRBV10-2
j_gene: TRBJ1-1
abundance: .
d_gene: .

CDR3nt: TGTGCCAGCAGCCAACTAGGTGGCTACACCTTC
CDR3aa: CASSQLGGYTF
v_gene: TRBV3-1/TRBV3-2
j_gene: TRBJ1-2
abundance: .
d_gene: .